Listed below are T cell receptor beta chains from one sample, sequenced in a study of beta chain features in type 1 diabetes. Measured with immunoSEQ multiplex PCR; TCRdb has only the in-frame clones, and not every one. The sample holds roughly 450,000 clones, approximately 15% seen once. The sample was naive CD4+ T cells from blood. These receptors all stem from a young man in good health. Each CDR3 is given with its conserved first and last residue. Each record gives: D gene, clone size, V gene, J gene, CDR3 DNA, CDR3 protein. D genes are given only for firm matches. Only part of the rows carry a size: once, few, many, or a class if the clone is expanded.

d_call: .
clone_size: few
v_call: TRBV10-3
j_call: TRBJ2-6
cdr3_nt: TGTGCCATCAGTGAGTCAAAGGGTGCCTCTGGGGCCAACGTCCTGACTTTC
cdr3_aa: CAISESKGASGANVLTF

d_call: .
clone_size: few
v_call: TRBV4-1
j_call: TRBJ1-3
cdr3_nt: TGCGCCAGCAGCCACCCCGGACGGGACTCTGGAAACACCATATATTTT
cdr3_aa: CASSHPGRDSGNTIYF

d_call: .
clone_size: .
v_call: TRBV4-3
j_call: TRBJ1-2
cdr3_nt: TGCGCCAGCAGCCAAGAAACCTCGTTAGGCTACACCTTC
cdr3_aa: CASSQETSLGYTF

d_call: .
clone_size: .
v_call: TRBV5-1
j_call: TRBJ1-2
cdr3_nt: TGCGCCAGCAGCTTGGGTGAGGGAGGCTACACCTTC
cdr3_aa: CASSLGEGGYTF

d_call: .
clone_size: .
v_call: TRBV19
j_call: TRBJ2-7
cdr3_nt: TGTGCCAGTAGTATCCCGGGCTTACCCTACGAGCAGTACTTC
cdr3_aa: CASSIPGLPYEQYF

d_call: TRBD2
clone_size: few
v_call: TRBV25-1
j_call: TRBJ2-5
cdr3_nt: TGTGCCAGCAGTAAGCCGCGGACTAGCGGCTTCGAGACCCAGTACTTC
cdr3_aa: CASSKPRTSGFETQYF

d_call: .
clone_size: .
v_call: TRBV4-1
j_call: TRBJ1-1
cdr3_nt: TGCGCCAGCAGCCAAGAGTTCAGGGTGTCGGAAGCTTTCTTT
cdr3_aa: CASSQEFRVSEAFF

d_call: .
clone_size: few
v_call: TRBV7-9
j_call: TRBJ2-7
cdr3_nt: TGTGCCAGCAGCACCTATTACGAGCAGTACTTC
cdr3_aa: CASSTYYEQYF

d_call: .
clone_size: few
v_call: TRBV13
j_call: TRBJ1-1
cdr3_nt: TGTGCCAGCAGCTTAGGAGAAGGGTTCGACACTGAAGCTTTCTTT
cdr3_aa: CASSLGEGFDTEAFF

d_call: .
clone_size: .
v_call: TRBV29-1
j_call: TRBJ1-1
cdr3_nt: TGCAGCGTTGAAGTTGGACAGCCGAACACTGAAGCTTTCTTT
cdr3_aa: CSVEVGQPNTEAFF

d_call: TRBD2
clone_size: .
v_call: TRBV5-4
j_call: TRBJ2-1
cdr3_nt: TGTGCCAGCAGCTTGCGAGCGGGGAGCTCCTACAATGAGCAGTTCTTC
cdr3_aa: CASSLRAGSSYNEQFF

d_call: .
clone_size: few
v_call: TRBV27
j_call: TRBJ2-5
cdr3_nt: TGTGCCAGCAGTTTCGGGGGACAAGAGACCCAGTACTTC
cdr3_aa: CASSFGGQETQYF

d_call: .
clone_size: .
v_call: TRBV29-1
j_call: TRBJ2-7
cdr3_nt: TGCAGCGGCTCGCAGGGGATGGGCTACGAGCAGTACTTC
cdr3_aa: CSGSQGMGYEQYF

d_call: TRBD1
clone_size: .
v_call: TRBV5-1
j_call: TRBJ1-1
cdr3_nt: TGCGCCAGCAGCTTACGACAGGGGGGCAACACTGAAGCTTTCTTT
cdr3_aa: CASSLRQGGNTEAFF

d_call: .
clone_size: .
v_call: TRBV5-4
j_call: TRBJ2-3
cdr3_nt: TGTGCCAGCAGCTTGGCCGAAAGGGGCAGCCATAGCACAGATACGCAGTATTTT
cdr3_aa: CASSLAERGSHSTDTQYF

d_call: .
clone_size: few
v_call: TRBV7-3
j_call: TRBJ2-5
cdr3_nt: TGTGCCAGCGCCGCCAGTGGTGGGCTGGGTGAGACCCAGTACTTC
cdr3_aa: CASAASGGLGETQYF

d_call: .
clone_size: .
v_call: TRBV28
j_call: TRBJ1-1
cdr3_nt: TGTGCCAGCAGTTCGTTCTGGGGGCGTCGGACTGAAGCTTTCTTT
cdr3_aa: CASSSFWGRRTEAFF

d_call: .
clone_size: .
v_call: TRBV29-1
j_call: TRBJ2-5
cdr3_nt: TGCAGCGTTGTCAGGGGTCAAGAGACCCAGTACTTC
cdr3_aa: CSVVRGQETQYF

d_call: .
clone_size: few
v_call: TRBV5-1
j_call: TRBJ1-2
cdr3_nt: TGCGCCAGCAGCTTGGAGTCGGGGAATGATGGCTACACCTTC
cdr3_aa: CASSLESGNDGYTF

d_call: .
clone_size: few
v_call: TRBV30
j_call: TRBJ2-1
cdr3_nt: TGTGCCTGGAGTGTCGGACTACAAATGCGTGAGCAGTTCTTC
cdr3_aa: CAWSVGLQMREQFF

d_call: .
clone_size: few
v_call: TRBV5-1
j_call: TRBJ2-5
cdr3_nt: TGCGCCAGCAGCAAAGCAGCGGAGACCCAGTACTTC
cdr3_aa: CASSKAAETQYF

d_call: .
clone_size: few
v_call: TRBV7-8
j_call: TRBJ2-3
cdr3_nt: TGTGCCAGCAGCCTACTCGGACAGCATACGCAGTATTTT
cdr3_aa: CASSLLGQHTQYF

d_call: TRBD2
clone_size: .
v_call: TRBV2
j_call: TRBJ2-1
cdr3_nt: TGTGCCAGCAAGACTAGCGGGAGGGCTGGTGAGCAGTTCTTC
cdr3_aa: CASKTSGRAGEQFF

d_call: .
clone_size: few
v_call: TRBV30
j_call: TRBJ2-1
cdr3_nt: TGTGCCTGGAGCGACGTAGGTACATCTCGGTTCTTC
cdr3_aa: CAWSDVGTSRFF